The 10 T cell receptor beta chains listed next were all sequenced from one sample in a study of OX40 agonist ivuxolimab in advanced cancers. The protocol was immunoSEQ multiplex PCR, while the TCRdb copy is restricted to in-frame clones and leaves out a portion. This repertoire shows about 49,000 clones, approximately 86% found once; its top ten account for around half. Sequencing used CD4+ or CD8+ T cells sorted from blood, obtained in a trial of the OX40 agonist ivuxolimab. These receptor sequences come from an adult with an advanced solid tumor such as melanoma, head and neck, liver or kidney cancer.

The rearrangement joins TRBV27 to TRBJ2-3; maybe TRBD1 (6 bases). Germline CDR1 reads MNHEY; CDR2 reads SMNVEV (reference sequence). V shed 3 bases and J shed 1 base, with 17 bases lying between them. CDR3 length: 17 residues. CDR3 loop: CASSFVPQGAGTDTQYF. DNA of the CDR3: TGTGCCAGCAGTTTCGTTCCACAGGGCGCGGGCACAGATACGCAGTATTTT.

The rearrangement links TRBV10-3 to TRBJ2-2; D remains ambiguous. Germline V lookup: CDR1 ENHRY, CDR2 SYGVKD. V was shortened by 2 bases and J by 1 base, with 5 bases between the two germline ends. This CDR3 region has 14 residues. CDR3 protein: CAISEPGNTGELFF. The CDR3 DNA reads as TGTGCCATCAGTGAGCCAGGGAACACCGGGGAGCTGTTTTTT.

V gene TRBV2 combines with J gene TRBJ2-5; TRBD1 matches at 7 bases. Per germline, CDR1 SNHLY and CDR2 FYNNEI. The CDR3 covers 13 residues. J gave up 5 bases and V 4 bases, and 4 bases lay outside the gene matches. This CDR3 reads CASSGDSWETQYF. Written as DNA, the CDR3 is TGTGCCAGCAGTGGGGACAGTTGGGAGACCCAGTACTTC.

In this sample, this clone turned up once. The CDR3 loop is CASKRGASNEQFF. DNA for the CDR3: TGCGCCAGCAAGCGGGGGGCCTCTAATGAGCAGTTCTTC. V usage is TRBV5-1 and J usage is TRBJ2-1; 9 nucleotides match TRBD2. Per germline, CDR1 SGHRS and CDR2 YFSETQ. The V gene end was trimmed by 6 bases and the J gene end by 7 bases; junction bases not matched to a gene: 5. This CDR3 is 13 amino acids long.

The V and J genes are TRBV14 and TRBJ2-7; 9 nucleotides align to TRBD2. From germline, CDR1 is SGHDN and CDR2 FVKESK. This CDR3 region has 15 residues. V was pared by 4 bases and J by 7 bases, with 11 bases of the junction left unmatched. The CDR3 coding sequence is TGTGCCAGCAGCCCCTTAGCGGGAGTCGTTTGGGAGCAGTACTTC. Its protein product is CASSPLAGVVWEQYF. The whole variable domain, filled in from reference TRBV14 and TRBJ2-7, reads EAGVTQFPSHSVIEKGQTVTLRCDPISGHDNLYWYRRVMGKEIKFLLHFVKESKQDESGMPNNRFLAERTGGTYSTLKVQPAELEDSGVYFCASSPLAGVVWEQYFGPGTRLTVT.

This chain links TRBV5-1 with TRBJ1-2; 11 bases map to TRBD1. The ends lost 1 base at V and 6 bases at J; junction bases unmatched: 5. CDR3 size: 15 residues. Germline V CDR1 and CDR2: SGHRS, YFSETQ. CDR3 sequence reads: CASSLHGQGADGYTF. The CDR3 region has the DNA TGCGCCAGCAGCTTGCACGGACAGGGGGCTGATGGCTACACCTTC.

V gene TRBV28 combines with J gene TRBJ1-3; 9 positions agree with TRBD1. Losses at the gene ends were 5 bases for V and 8 bases for J; bases not matched to a gene: 7. The CDR3 spans 14 residues. Germline CDR1 and CDR2: MDHEN and SYDVKM. The CDR3 DNA follows: TGTGCCAGCAGTCCCCGGGACAGGGTAGACACCATATATTTT. This codes for CASSPRDRVDTIYF.

This chain uses TRBV9 with TRBJ2-7, with 11 nucleotides matching TRBD1. CDR1 and CDR2 from the germline V gene are SGDLS and YYNGEE. Unmatched junction bases numbered 7, after V lost 5 bases and J lost 6 bases. This CDR3 spans 14 amino acids. The CDR3 coding sequence is TGTGCCAGCAGTGCCGGGACAGGGGGTGGCGAGCAGTACTTC. Translation gives CASSAGTGGGEQYF.

This clone was recorded only once. The chain uses TRBV4-2 and TRBJ2-3; D gene ambiguous. There are 14 residues in the CDR3. CDR1 and CDR2 from the germline V gene are LGHNA and YNFKEQ. V was pared by 1 base and J by 4 bases, with 9 bases between. The CDR3 is CASSQAQSADTQYF. CDR3 sequence (DNA): TGTGCCAGCAGCCAAGCCCAATCTGCAGATACGCAGTATTTT.

The chain combines TRBV19 with TRBJ2-4; TRBD1 might be the D (6 bases). Germline-derived CDR1 and CDR2 are LNHDA and SQIVND (reference sequence). V was shortened by 3 bases and J by 1 base, with 19 bases between the two germline ends. The CDR3 runs to 18 residues. The CDR3: CASSMGSTGLGAKNIQYF. The CDR3 DNA sequence: TGTGCCAGTAGTATGGGGTCGACAGGATTAGGGGCCAAAAACATTCAGTACTTC.